The following is a T cell receptor (beta chain) sequence with its context. Its cognate antigen is unknown. Trimming cost V 10 bases and J 10 bases; bases outside gene matches: 10. CDR3 size: 12 residues. CDR1 is ENHRY, CDR2 SYGVKD, per germline. TCRdb processed the 5' RACE reads anew with MiXCR; each CDR3 protein has one entry. The sample gives fewer than 500,000 distinct CDR3 sequences, roughly a quarter of which show up once; roughly 2.8% is in the top ten. The data are from a study of identical twins. Broader study findings: Weaker excess twin sharing was seen among beta out-of-frame sequences.

In addition, the sample was reused for a study of T cells expressing NK-cell markers. That report notes: The same clonotypes also predominated in the CD3+CD56-NKG2C+ fraction of several donors.

The V gene is TRBV10-3, the J gene TRBJ1-1, with TRBD1 matching 9 bases. Sequences were obtained from CD4+ T cells sorted from blood. This sequence was found in a woman between 18 and 30 years old in good health. This CDR3 is CATSRQGERAFF. The DNA of the CDR3 is TGTGCCACCTCCCGACAGGGGGAACGAGCTTTCTTT.